This entry lists 26 T cell receptor beta chains sequenced from one sample in a study of T cell changes during pregnancy in multiple sclerosis. Sequencing was performed with immunoSEQ multiplex PCR; in TCRdb, only in-frame clones are kept and a portion is missing. The table includes roughly 50,000 clones, around 92% detected once. Here the sequenced sample was CD4+ T cells from peripheral blood mononuclear cells, taken in the third trimester of pregnancy. The receptors stem from a female donor with multiple sclerosis, enrolled in a pregnancy study.

V and J are TRBV6-5 and TRBJ2-1, with a tentative D call TRBD2 (5 bases). Germline values: CDR1 MNHEY, CDR2 SVGAGI. V was clipped by 6 bases and J by 2 bases, with 11 bases between them. This CDR3 contains 14 residues. CDR3 nucleotide sequence: TGTGCCAGCAGCCGCGACGGGGCCTACAATGAGCAGTTCTTC. Amino acids: CASSRDGAYNEQFF.

This chain links TRBV4-2 with TRBJ2-7, with D possibly matching TRBD1 (5 bases). V lost 3 bases, J lost 6 bases, and 15 bases lay in between. CDR1 is LGHNA, CDR2 YNFKEQ, per germline. CDR3 length: 14 residues. The CDR3 spells CASSHLDNILEQYF. The CDR3 coding sequence is TGTGCCAGCAGCCACCTGGACAATATTCTCGAGCAGTACTTC.

The genes are TRBV6-1 and TRBJ2-7, with 9 bases matching TRBD1. The CDR3 contains 15 residues. V dropped 2 bases and J dropped 6; count of bases not matched to a gene: 8. Germline lookup yields CDR1 MNHNS and CDR2 SASEGT. The CDR3 loop is CASSETGGQGREQYF. The CDR3 coding sequence is TGTGCCAGCAGTGAAACGGGGGGACAGGGTCGCGAGCAGTACTTC.

The chain carries TRBV13 and TRBJ1-4; no reliable D call. This CDR3 region has 12 residues. CDR1 and CDR2 (germline): PRHDT, FYEKMQ (reference sequence). CDR3 coding DNA: TGTGCTACCTCAGCACCCGGGGAAAAACTGTTTTTT. Translating gives CATSAPGEKLFF. The whole variable domain, filled in from reference TRBV13 and TRBJ1-4, reads AAGVIQSPRHLIKEKRETATLKCYPIPRHDTVYWYQQGPGQDPQFLISFYEKMQSDKGSIPDRFSAQQFSDYHSELNMSSLELGDSALYFCATSAPGEKLFFGSGTQLSVL.

This clone was seen a handful of times. The identical CDR3 is also encoded by other nucleotide sequences in the sample. The chain employs TRBV5-1 and TRBJ1-5; a weak D match, TRBD1 (5 bases). Germline V gene data show CDR1 as SGHRS and CDR2 as YFSETQ. Trimming took off 0 bases at V and 4 bases at J, with 11 bases between the two ends. CDR3 length equals 15 residues. The CDR3 protein is CASSLGGQGNQPQHF. CDR3 coding DNA: TGCGCCAGCAGCTTGGGTGGCCAGGGTAATCAGCCCCAGCATTTT.

The V gene is TRBV19, the J gene TRBJ1-5, with D possibly being TRBD1 (6 bases). The CDR3 contains 15 residues. Germline lookup yields CDR1 LNHDA and CDR2 SQIVND (reference sequence). The V end was cut by 5 bases, the J end by 0 bases, with 11 bases between. The chain's CDR3 is CASSSTGPSNQPQHF. CDR3 in DNA: TGTGCCAGTAGTTCGACAGGCCCTAGCAATCAGCCCCAGCATTTT. Variable domain in full (rest from reference TRBV19 and TRBJ1-5): DGGITQSPKYLFRKEGQNVTLSCEQNLNHDAMYWYRQDPGQGLRLIYYSQIVNDFQKGDIAEGYSVSREKKESFPLTVTSAQKNPTAFYLCASSSTGPSNQPQHFGDGTRLSIL.

This clone came up once. V gene TRBV6-5 combines with J gene TRBJ2-5; perhaps TRBD1 as D (5 bases). From germline, CDR1 is MNHEY and CDR2 SVGAGI. The V gene lost 5 bases and the J gene lost 3 bases, with 7 bases spanning the gap. The CDR3 is 12 amino acids. The CDR3 DNA follows: TGTGCCAGCAGTAGGGGCAAAGAGACCCAGTACTTC. This codes for CASSRGKETQYF.

CDR3 loop: CASSARRGSPLHF. In nucleotides, the CDR3 is TGCGCCAGCAGTGCCCGCAGAGGTTCACCCCTCCACTTT. This chain joins TRBV10-1 and TRBJ1-6; D gene uncertain. Looked up from germline, CDR1 is WNHNN and CDR2 is SYGVQD (reference sequence). Trimming took 4 bases from V and 9 from J, leaving 10 bases between them. This CDR3 has 13 amino acids.

V and J are TRBV6-5 and TRBJ1-2, with D perhaps matching TRBD1 (5 bases). Trimming left V 5 bases short and J 8 bases short, with 15 bases between. Germline assignment: CDR1 MNHEY and CDR2 SVGAGI. The CDR3 covers 13 residues. DNA of the CDR3: TGTGCCAGCAGTCCCCGCCGGGGGGACGGCTACACCTTC. This codes for CASSPRRGDGYTF.

This chain links TRBV5-6 with TRBJ2-7, with 7 bases aligning to TRBD1. The germline gives CDR1 SGHDT, CDR2 YYEEEE. V shed 0 bases, J shed 5 bases, and the junction held 8 bases outside the gene matches. This CDR3 is 15 amino acids long. Here the CDR3 reads CASSLAWVGGNEQYF. CDR3 DNA sequence: TGTGCCAGCAGCTTGGCCTGGGTAGGGGGCAACGAGCAGTACTTC.

The J gene is TRBJ2-2, the V gene TRBV7-2; 9 bases match TRBD2. The trim removed 5 bases at V and 4 bases at J, leaving 17 bases unmatched. The CDR3 runs to 19 residues. CDR1 SGHTA and CDR2 FQGNSA come from the germline V gene. CDR3 in amino acids: CASSPHAPGGGASTGELFF. CDR3 bases: TGTGCCAGCAGCCCGCATGCCCCGGGCGGGGGGGCCAGCACCGGGGAGCTGTTTTTT.

CDR3 amino acids: CAMSLSSPLHF. CDR3 DNA sequence: TGTGCCATGAGCTTAAGTTCACCCCTCCACTTT. The chain is built from TRBV30 and TRBJ1-6; D remains ambiguous. Trimming took 8 bases from V and 9 from J, leaving 11 bases between them. The germline CDR1 and CDR2 sequences are GTSNPN and SVGIG (reference sequence). The CDR3 runs to 11 residues.

This chain joins TRBV7-8 and TRBJ2-3, with a possible D match to TRBD2 (5 bases). Germline V gives CDR1 SGHVS, CDR2 FQNEAQ. The length of the CDR3 is 16 residues. V lost 1 base to trimming and J lost 0 bases, with 11 bases between them. As DNA, the CDR3 is TGTGCCAGCAGCTTAGGAGGGAGAGCTAGCACAGATACGCAGTATTTT. Translation gives CASSLGGRASTDTQYF.

In its sample, this clone was seen once. The rearrangement uses TRBV6-4 and TRBJ2-3, with D tentatively TRBD2 (6 bases). V was clipped by 0 bases and J by 0 bases, with 10 bases between them. The CDR3 contains 16 residues. Germline V lookup: CDR1 MRHNA, CDR2 SNTAGT. CDR3 sequence: CASSDSPGTSTDTQYF. The CDR3 DNA sequence: TGTGCCAGCAGTGACTCACCCGGGACTAGCACAGATACGCAGTATTTT.

V gene TRBV5-6 combines with J gene TRBJ2-2; 7 nucleotides align to TRBD1. Germline trimming cut 4 bases from V and 6 bases from J; bases unmatched to any gene: 9. The CDR3 sequence is 15 residues long. Germline V lookup: CDR1 SGHDT, CDR2 YYEEEE. CDR3 in amino acids: CASSPNPQGAGELFF. DNA for the CDR3: TGTGCCAGCAGCCCCAACCCCCAGGGGGCCGGGGAGCTGTTTTTT.

This clone showed up just a few times. This chain links TRBV30 with TRBJ1-1; the D is unclear. Germline values: CDR1 GTSNPN, CDR2 SVGIG (reference sequence). The ends were cut back, 1 base at V and 4 bases at J, with 13 bases in the middle. The CDR3 extends over 14 amino acids. Written as DNA, the CDR3 is TGTGCCTGGAGTGGGGCGGACTGGGGCACTGAAGCTTTCTTT. Protein sequence: CAWSGADWGTEAFF.

This sequence joins TRBV30 and TRBJ1-1, with 8 bases matching TRBD1. The trim removed 2 bases at V and 5 bases at J, leaving 7 bases unmatched. The CDR3 has 14 residues. Germline values: CDR1 GTSNPN, CDR2 SVGIG (reference sequence). The CDR3 spells CAWSLTGAGTEAFF. The CDR3 DNA sequence: TGTGCCTGGAGTTTGACAGGGGCGGGAACTGAAGCTTTCTTT.

CDR3 DNA: TGTGCCAGCAGAAAAGCGGGAGGGTTCTCCTACGAGCAGTACTTC. Residues: CASRKAGGFSYEQYF. The V call is TRBV27, the J call TRBJ2-7; 10 nucleotides match TRBD2. Germline lookup yields CDR1 MNHEY and CDR2 SMNVEV (reference sequence). The CDR3 extends over 15 amino acids. V dropped 6 bases and J dropped 0; count of bases not matched to a gene: 5.

The chain is built from TRBV28 and TRBJ2-1, with a possible D match to TRBD2 (5 bases). The germline V and J ends were trimmed by 9 bases and 2 bases, with 17 bases remaining between them. This CDR3 comprises 15 residues. Germline lookup yields CDR1 MDHEN and CDR2 SYDVKM. CDR3 protein: CASIPTGNTYNEQFF. As DNA, the CDR3 is TGTGCCAGTATTCCTACCGGGAATACCTACAATGAGCAGTTCTTC.

The chain combines TRBV18 with TRBJ1-3, with D unresolved. The CDR3 covers 15 residues. V was trimmed by 0 bases and J by 1 base, leaving 7 bases between them. The germline CDR1 and CDR2 sequences are KGHSH and LQKENI. The DNA for the CDR3 is TGTGCCAGCTCACCACCTGGTCAGTCTGGAAACACCATATATTTT. Translating gives CASSPPGQSGNTIYF. Full variable domain (missing parts from reference TRBV18 and TRBJ1-3): NAGVMQNPRHLVRRRGQEARLRCSPMKGHSHVYWYRQLPEEGLKFMVYLQKENIIDESGMPKERFSAEFPKEGPSILRIQQVVRGDSAAYFCASSPPGQSGNTIYFGEGSWLTVV.

The gene calls are TRBV9 and TRBJ2-7, with 7 bases fitting TRBD2. The trim removed 3 bases at V and 2 bases at J, leaving 17 bases unmatched. CDR3 length: 18 residues. In germline, CDR1 is SGDLS, CDR2 YYNGEE. CDR3 bases: TGTGCCAGCAGCGGCGCCGAAAGGGAGGGGACGGACCCCTACGAGCAGTACTTC. Translated: CASSGAEREGTDPYEQYF.

The rearrangement joins TRBV5-4 to TRBJ2-7; possible D gene TRBD1, 6 bases. The V end was cut by 4 bases, the J end by 6 bases, with 8 bases between. Germline V gene lookup returns CDR1 SGHNT and CDR2 YYREEE (reference sequence). This CDR3 comprises 11 residues. CDR3 sequence reads: CASSGRGEQYF. The CDR3 DNA sequence: TGTGCCAGCAGCGGCAGGGGCGAGCAGTACTTC.

The chain uses TRBV18 and TRBJ2-7, with 16 nucleotides matching TRBD2. V gave up 5 bases and J gave up 5 bases; unmatched junction bases: 21. Germline CDR1 is KGHSH and CDR2 is LQKENI. This CDR3 has 21 residues. The CDR3 sequence is CASSTMTGTSGRAGIVHEQYF. The CDR3 coding sequence is TGTGCCAGCTCAACTATGACAGGGACTAGCGGGAGGGCCGGGATAGTCCACGAGCAGTACTTC. Drawing the rest from reference TRBV18 and TRBJ2-7, the complete variable domain is NAGVMQNPRHLVRRRGQEARLRCSPMKGHSHVYWYRQLPEEGLKFMVYLQKENIIDESGMPKERFSAEFPKEGPSILRIQQVVRGDSAAYFCASSTMTGTSGRAGIVHEQYFGPGTRLTVT.

This clone was detected a few times. The rearrangement joins TRBV19 to TRBJ1-5; a weak D match, TRBD1 (5 bases). V was clipped by 8 bases and J by 9 bases, with 14 bases between them. Germline V CDR1 and CDR2: LNHDA, SQIVND (reference sequence). CDR3 length equals 12 residues. CDR3 coding DNA: TGTGCCAGTGAAACCATGGGGGGGCCCCAGCATTTT. Amino acids: CASETMGGPQHF.

The gene calls are TRBV30 and TRBJ1-5, with TRBD1 as a possible D gene (6 bases). Between the trimmed V and J ends, which lost 4 bases and 6 bases, there was a span of 16 bases. Germline loops: CDR1 GTSNPN, CDR2 SVGIG (reference sequence). The CDR3 totals 14 residues. CDR3 in amino acids: CAWTSGGAGQPQHF. For the CDR3, the DNA is TGTGCCTGGACCTCCGGGGGGGCGGGTCAGCCCCAGCATTTT.

The J gene is TRBJ1-2, the V gene TRBV28; weak D call: TRBD1 (5 bases). This CDR3 comprises 15 residues. Germline V gene sequence: CDR1 MDHEN, CDR2 SYDVKM. V was shortened by 5 bases and J by 5 bases, with 18 bases between the two germline ends. CDR3 loop: CASSPGGSLRYGYTF. The CDR3 nucleotides read TGTGCCAGCAGTCCCGGGGGAAGCCTTAGGTATGGCTACACCTTC.